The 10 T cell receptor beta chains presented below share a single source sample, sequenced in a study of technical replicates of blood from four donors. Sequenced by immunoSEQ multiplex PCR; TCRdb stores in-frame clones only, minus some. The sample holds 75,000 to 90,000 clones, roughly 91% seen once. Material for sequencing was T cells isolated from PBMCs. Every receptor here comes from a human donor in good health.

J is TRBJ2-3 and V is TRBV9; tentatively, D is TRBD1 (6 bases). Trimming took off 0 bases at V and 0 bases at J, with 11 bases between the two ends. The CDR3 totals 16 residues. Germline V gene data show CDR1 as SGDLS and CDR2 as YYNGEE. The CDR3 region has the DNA TGTGCCAGCAGCGTAGAGTTGGGGGCTAGCACAGATACGCAGTATTTT. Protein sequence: CASSVELGASTDTQYF.

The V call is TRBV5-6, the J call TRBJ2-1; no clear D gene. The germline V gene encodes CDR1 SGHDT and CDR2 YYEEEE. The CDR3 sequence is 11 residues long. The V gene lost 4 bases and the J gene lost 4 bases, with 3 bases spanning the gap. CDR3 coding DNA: TGTGCCAGCAGCCTGTACAATGAGCAGTTCTTC. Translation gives CASSLYNEQFF.

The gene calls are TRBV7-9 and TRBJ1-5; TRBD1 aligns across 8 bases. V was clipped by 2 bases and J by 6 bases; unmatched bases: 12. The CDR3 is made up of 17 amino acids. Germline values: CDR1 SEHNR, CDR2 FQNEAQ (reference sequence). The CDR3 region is CASSLPQDREGSQPQHF. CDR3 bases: TGTGCCAGCAGCTTACCTCAGGACAGGGAGGGGAGTCAGCCCCAGCATTTT.

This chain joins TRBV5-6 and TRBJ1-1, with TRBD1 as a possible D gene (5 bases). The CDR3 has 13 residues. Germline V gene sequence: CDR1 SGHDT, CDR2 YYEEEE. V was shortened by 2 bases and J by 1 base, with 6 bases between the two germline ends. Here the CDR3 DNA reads TGTGCCAGCAGCTTCGGGGGGAACACTGAAGCTTTCTTT. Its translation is CASSFGGNTEAFF.

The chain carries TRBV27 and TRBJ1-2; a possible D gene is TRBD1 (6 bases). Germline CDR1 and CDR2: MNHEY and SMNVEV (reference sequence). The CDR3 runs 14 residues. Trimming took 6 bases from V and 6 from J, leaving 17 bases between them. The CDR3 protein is CASSPLGAGDGYTF. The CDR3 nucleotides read TGTGCCAGCAGCCCCCTCGGGGCAGGGGATGGCTACACCTTC.

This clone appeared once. The CDR3 reads CASSGGTGKYEQYF. Here the CDR3 DNA reads TGTGCCAGCAGCGGGGGGACAGGGAAATACGAGCAGTACTTC. This chain links TRBV9 with TRBJ2-7, with TRBD1 matching 9 bases. V lost 3 bases, J lost 4 bases, and 5 bases stayed unmatched. In germline, CDR1 is SGDLS, CDR2 YYNGEE. CDR3 length: 14 residues.

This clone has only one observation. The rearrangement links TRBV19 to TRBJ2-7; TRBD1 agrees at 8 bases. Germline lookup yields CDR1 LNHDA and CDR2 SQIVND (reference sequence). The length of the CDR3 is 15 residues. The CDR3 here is CAMIFKGTGSYEQYF. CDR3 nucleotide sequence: TGTGCGATGATATTTAAGGGGACAGGCTCCTACGAGCAGTACTTC.

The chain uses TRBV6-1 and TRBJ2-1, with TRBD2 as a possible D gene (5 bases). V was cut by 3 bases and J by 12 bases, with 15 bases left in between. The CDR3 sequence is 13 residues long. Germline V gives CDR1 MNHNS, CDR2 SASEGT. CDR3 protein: CASSEFGDLGQFF. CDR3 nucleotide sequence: TGTGCCAGCAGTGAGTTCGGGGATTTAGGGCAGTTCTTC.

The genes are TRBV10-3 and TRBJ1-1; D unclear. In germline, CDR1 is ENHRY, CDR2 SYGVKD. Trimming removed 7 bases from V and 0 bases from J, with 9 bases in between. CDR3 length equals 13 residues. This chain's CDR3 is CAITTAVNTEAFF. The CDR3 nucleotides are TGTGCCATCACCACAGCAGTGAACACTGAAGCTTTCTTT.

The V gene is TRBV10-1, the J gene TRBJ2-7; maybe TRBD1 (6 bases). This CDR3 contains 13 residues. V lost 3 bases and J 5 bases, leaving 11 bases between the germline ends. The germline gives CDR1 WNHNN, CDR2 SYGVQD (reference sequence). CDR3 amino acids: CASSEAQGDEQYF. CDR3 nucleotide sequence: TGCGCCAGCAGTGAAGCACAGGGAGACGAGCAGTACTTC.